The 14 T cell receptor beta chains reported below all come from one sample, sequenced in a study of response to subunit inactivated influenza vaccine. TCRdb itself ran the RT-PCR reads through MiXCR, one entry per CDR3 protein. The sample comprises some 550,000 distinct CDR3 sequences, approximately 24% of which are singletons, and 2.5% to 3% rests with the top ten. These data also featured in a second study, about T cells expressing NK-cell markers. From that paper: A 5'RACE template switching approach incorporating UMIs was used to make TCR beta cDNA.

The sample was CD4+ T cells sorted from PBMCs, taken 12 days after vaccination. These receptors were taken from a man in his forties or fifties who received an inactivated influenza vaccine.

The CDR3 DNA reads TGTGCCAGCAAGGTCGGGACAGGCCAACAAGAGACCCAGTACTTC. Protein: CASKVGTGQQETQYF. The genes are TRBV2 and TRBJ2-5; 8 nucleotides agree with TRBD1. The ends lost 7 bases at V and 2 bases at J; junction bases unmatched: 9. This CDR3 is built from 15 residues. Germline V gene lookup returns CDR1 SNHLY and CDR2 FYNNEI.

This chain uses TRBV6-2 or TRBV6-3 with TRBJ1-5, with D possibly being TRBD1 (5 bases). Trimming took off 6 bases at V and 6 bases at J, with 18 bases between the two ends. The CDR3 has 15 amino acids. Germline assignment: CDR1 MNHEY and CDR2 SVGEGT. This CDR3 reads CASRWTGGRGQPQHF. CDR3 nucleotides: TGTGCCAGCAGGTGGACTGGGGGTCGCGGTCAGCCCCAGCATTTT.

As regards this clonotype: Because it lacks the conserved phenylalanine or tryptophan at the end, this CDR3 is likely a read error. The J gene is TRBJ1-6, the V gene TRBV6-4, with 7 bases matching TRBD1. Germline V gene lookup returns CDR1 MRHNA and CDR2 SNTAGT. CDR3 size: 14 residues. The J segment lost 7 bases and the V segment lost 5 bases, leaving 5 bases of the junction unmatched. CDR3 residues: CASSSTGDNSPLHS. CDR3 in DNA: TGTGCCAGCAGTAGTACAGGGGACAATTCACCCCTCCACTCT.

Here the CDR3 reads CSAVAGSYEQYF. The CDR3 DNA reads as TGCAGTGCTGTAGCGGGGTCCTACGAGCAGTACTTC. The chain carries TRBV20-1 and TRBJ2-7; 8 nucleotides line up with TRBD2. Germline V gives CDR1 DFQATT, CDR2 SNEGSKA (reference sequence). V shed 5 bases, J shed 1 base, and the junction held 1 base outside the gene matches. CDR3 length: 12 amino acids.

For the CDR3, the DNA is TGTGCCAGCTCGGAGAGGGTTGGCGAGCAGTACTTC. Encoded protein: CASSERVGEQYF. The chain uses TRBV18 and TRBJ2-7, with D perhaps TRBD2 (5 bases). V was cut by 6 bases and J by 6 bases, with 12 bases left in between. The CDR3 is 12 residues long. Germline V gene data show CDR1 as KGHSH and CDR2 as LQKENI.

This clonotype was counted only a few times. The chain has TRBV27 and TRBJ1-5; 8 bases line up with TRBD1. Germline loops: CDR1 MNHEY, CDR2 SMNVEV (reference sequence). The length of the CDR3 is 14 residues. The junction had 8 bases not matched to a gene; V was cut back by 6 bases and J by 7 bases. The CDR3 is CASRQQGGGQPQHF. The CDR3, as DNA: TGTGCCAGCAGACAACAGGGGGGAGGGCAGCCCCAGCATTTT.

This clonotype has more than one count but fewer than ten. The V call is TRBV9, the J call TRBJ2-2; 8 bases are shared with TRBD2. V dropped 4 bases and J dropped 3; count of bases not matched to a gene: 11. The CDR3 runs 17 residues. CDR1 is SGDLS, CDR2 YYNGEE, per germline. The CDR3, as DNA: TGTGCCAGCAGCCCGAAATTTGGACTAGCTGACACCGGGGAGCTGTTTTTT. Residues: CASSPKFGLADTGELFF.

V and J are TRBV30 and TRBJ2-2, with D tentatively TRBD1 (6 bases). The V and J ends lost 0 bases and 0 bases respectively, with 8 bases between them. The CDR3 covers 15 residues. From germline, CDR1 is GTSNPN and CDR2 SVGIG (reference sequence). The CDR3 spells CAWSVPGANTGELFF. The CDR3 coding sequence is TGTGCCTGGAGTGTACCAGGGGCGAACACCGGGGAGCTGTTTTTT.

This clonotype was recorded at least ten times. CDR3 bases: TGTGCCAGCAGCTTAAAGGGGATGAACACTGAAGCTTTCTTT. Its protein is CASSLKGMNTEAFF. The chain couples TRBV5-6 to TRBJ1-1, with D possibly being TRBD1 (5 bases). Germline lookup yields CDR1 SGHDT and CDR2 YYEEEE. V shed 2 bases and J shed 0 bases, with 8 bases lying between them. This CDR3 spans 14 amino acids.

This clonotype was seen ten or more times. The CDR3 here is CASSLGGTKGEAFF. CDR3 coding DNA: TGTGCCAGCAGCTTAGGGGGGACGAAGGGAGAAGCTTTCTTT. This chain joins TRBV7-2 and TRBJ1-1; D possibly corresponds to TRBD1 (5 bases). The CDR3 has 14 residues. Trimming cost V 1 base and J 8 bases, with 14 bases left between them. Per the germline V gene, CDR1 is SGHTA and CDR2 is FQGNSA. The variable domain in full, completed from reference TRBV7-2 and TRBJ1-1, reads GAGVSQSPSNKVTEKGKDVELRCDPISGHTALYWYRQSLGQGLEFLIYFQGNSAPDKSGLPSDRFSAERTGGSVSTLTIQRTQQEDSAVYLCASSLGGTKGEAFFGQGTRLTVV.

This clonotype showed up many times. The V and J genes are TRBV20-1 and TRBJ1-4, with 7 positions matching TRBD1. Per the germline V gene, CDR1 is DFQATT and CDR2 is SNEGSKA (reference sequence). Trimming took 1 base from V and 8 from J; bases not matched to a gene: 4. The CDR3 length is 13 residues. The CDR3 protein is CSARAGGDEKLFF. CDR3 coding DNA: TGCAGTGCTAGAGCAGGGGGAGACGAAAAACTGTTTTTT.

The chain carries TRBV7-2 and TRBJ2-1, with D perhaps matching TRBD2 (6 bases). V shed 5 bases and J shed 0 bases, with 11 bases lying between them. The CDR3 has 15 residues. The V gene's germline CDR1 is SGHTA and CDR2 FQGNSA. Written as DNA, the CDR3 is TGTGCCAGCAGCGCGGGGACGAACTCCTACAATGAGCAGTTCTTC. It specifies CASSAGTNSYNEQFF.

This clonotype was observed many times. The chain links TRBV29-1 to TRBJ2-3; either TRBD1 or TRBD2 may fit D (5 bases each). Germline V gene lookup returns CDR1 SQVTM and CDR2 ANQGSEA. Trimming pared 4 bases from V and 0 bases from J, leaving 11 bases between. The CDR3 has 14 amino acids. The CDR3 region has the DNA TGCAGCGTTGTCTCCGGGGCCAGCACAGATACGCAGTATTTT. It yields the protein CSVVSGASTDTQYF.

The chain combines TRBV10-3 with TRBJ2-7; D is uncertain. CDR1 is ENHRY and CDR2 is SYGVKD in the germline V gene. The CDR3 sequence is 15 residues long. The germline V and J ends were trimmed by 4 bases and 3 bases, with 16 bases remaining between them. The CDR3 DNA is TGTGCCATCAGTGGAAGTATGCTAGTCAGCTACGAGCAGTACTTC. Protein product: CAISGSMLVSYEQYF.